This paragraph covers one T cell receptor beta chain sequence. J was trimmed by 3 bases and V by 2 bases; bases with no gene match: 3. This CDR3 comprises 14 residues. Germline values: CDR1 DFQATT, CDR2 SNEGSKA (reference sequence). TCRdb passed the 5' RACE reads through MiXCR, listing each CDR3 protein once. The sample holds 550,000 to 700,000 distinct CDR3 sequences, over 20% seen once. This sample is part of a study of identical twins. This same sample was also taken into another study, of T cells expressing NK-cell markers. As reported in that work: Sequencing covered eight donors, seven HCMV-seropositive and one seronegative.

The chain has TRBV20-1 and TRBJ2-5, with TRBD2 matching over 10 bases. The receptor was isolated from a woman younger than 30 in good health. The sample consisted of PBMCs. In nucleotides, the CDR3 is TGCAGTGCTAGACTAGCGGGGGTAGAAGAGACCCAGTACTTC. Residues: CSARLAGVEETQYF.